This TCR beta chain emerged from a study of blood T cell repertoires in COVID-19. Study context: Samples representing acute and convalescent COVID-19 were sourced from the United States, Italy and Spain.

Germline V gene data show CDR1 as SGDLS and CDR2 as YYNGEE. J was trimmed by 3 bases and V by 4 bases; bases with no gene match: 5. This CDR3 region has 15 residues. The data were produced by immunoSEQ multiplex PCR, yet TCRdb's version contains in-frame clones alone and is incomplete. The sample records about 240,000 clones, roughly 83% being singletons. The clonotype comes from a man aged 80 or over with acute or convalescent COVID-19. The sequencing input was peripheral blood. This chain links TRBV9 with TRBJ2-3; 10 nucleotides align to TRBD2. The CDR3 DNA reads as TGTGCCAGCAGCCAACCTAGCGGGGGAACAGATACGCAGTATTTT. Translating it yields CASSQPSGGTDTQYF.